Below are 15 T cell receptor beta chains sequenced from a single sample in a study of technical replicates of blood from a few donors. The assay was immunoSEQ multiplex PCR, and TCRdb's table has in-frame clones only and misses some. The sample lists 75,000 to 90,000 clones, just over 90% occurring once. The sequencing input was T cells isolated from PBMCs. Source of these receptors: a human donor in good health.

This chain joins TRBV9 and TRBJ2-3; tentatively, D is TRBD2 (6 bases). The CDR3 consists of 13 residues. CDR1 is SGDLS, CDR2 YYNGEE, per germline. V was shortened by 1 base and J by 6 bases, with 9 bases between the two germline ends. CDR3 amino acids: CASSVRAGDTQYF. CDR3 nucleotide sequence: TGTGCCAGCAGCGTACGGGCGGGGGATACGCAGTATTTT. Based on the CDR3 plus reference TRBV9 and TRBJ2-3, the full variable domain is DSGVTQTPKHLITATGQRVTLRCSPRSGDLSVYWYQQSLDQGLQFLIQYYNGEERAKGNILERFSAQQFPDLHSELNLSSLELGDSALYFCASSVRAGDTQYFGPGTRLTVL.

This rearrangement joins TRBV11-2 to TRBJ2-7; 8 bases match TRBD2. J lost 2 bases, V lost 1 base, and 13 bases had no gene match. Germline V gene lookup returns CDR1 SGHAT and CDR2 FQNNGV. This CDR3 contains 18 residues. CDR3 nucleotide sequence: TGTGCCAGCAGCTTAGTAGTGCGGATAGCGGGATCAACCTACGAGCAGTACTTC. Its translation: CASSLVVRIAGSTYEQYF. Combining the CDR3 with reference TRBV11-2 and TRBJ2-7 gives the whole variable domain EAGVAQSPRYKIIEKRQSVAFWCNPISGHATLYWYQQILGQGPKLLIQFQNNGVVDDSQLPKDRFSAERLKGVDSTLKIQPAKLEDSAVYLCASSLVVRIAGSTYEQYFGPGTRLTVT.

The chain couples TRBV4-1 to TRBJ2-1; the match to TRBD2 covers 7 bases. Trimming removed 4 bases from V and 4 bases from J; junction bases left unmatched: 10. CDR1 MGHRA and CDR2 YSYEKL come from the germline V gene. The CDR3 loop spans 16 amino acids. CDR3 sequence: CASSPRENGGYNEQFF. In DNA, the CDR3 is TGCGCCAGCAGCCCGCGCGAAAACGGGGGGTACAATGAGCAGTTCTTC.

The gene calls are TRBV5-1 and TRBJ2-7; 11 nucleotides align to TRBD1. There are 16 residues in the CDR3. The germline CDR1 and CDR2 sequences are SGHRS and YFSETQ. V trimming: 3 bases; J trimming: 3 bases; junction bases outside the gene matches: 8. The CDR3 spells CASSWAGQGAIYEQYF. The CDR3 nucleotides read TGCGCCAGCAGCTGGGCTGGACAGGGGGCGATCTACGAGCAGTACTTC.

The chain uses TRBV5-6 and TRBJ2-1; a weak D match, TRBD2 (5 bases). V was trimmed by 2 bases and J by 2 bases, leaving 11 bases between them. This CDR3 is 15 amino acids long. The germline V gene encodes CDR1 SGHDT and CDR2 YYEEEE. This CDR3 reads CASSFPDLAYNEQFF. CDR3 DNA: TGTGCCAGCAGCTTTCCGGACTTAGCCTACAATGAGCAGTTCTTC.

The chain couples TRBV5-1 to TRBJ2-1; 9 bases line up with TRBD1. This CDR3 has 16 amino acids. The trim removed 3 bases at V and 5 bases at J, leaving 9 bases unmatched. Germline V gene sequence: CDR1 SGHRS, CDR2 YFSETQ. The CDR3 nucleotides read TGCGCCAGCAGCTACCAGGACAGGGGCGGCCACAATGAGCAGTTCTTC. Protein sequence: CASSYQDRGGHNEQFF.

This sequence joins TRBV4-2 and TRBJ2-7; perhaps TRBD2 as D (5 bases). Germline assignment: CDR1 LGHNA and CDR2 YNFKEQ. Trimming took off 0 bases at V and 0 bases at J, with 12 bases between the two ends. The CDR3 loop spans 16 amino acids. DNA of the CDR3: TGTGCCAGCAGCCAAGATCATCAGCGGTCCTCCTACGAGCAGTACTTC. The encoded protein is CASSQDHQRSSYEQYF.

The V gene is TRBV19, the J gene TRBJ1-6; TRBD1 agrees at 8 bases. The CDR3 extends over 12 amino acids. Looked up from germline, CDR1 is LNHDA and CDR2 is SQIVND (reference sequence). The ends lost 7 bases at V and 10 bases at J; junction bases unmatched: 3. The CDR3 loop is CASTRGQSPLHF. The CDR3 nucleotides read TGTGCCAGTACCAGGGGGCAATCACCCCTCCACTTT.

The chain combines TRBV5-6 with TRBJ1-2; D is perhaps TRBD1 (6 bases). Germline V gene data show CDR1 as SGHDT and CDR2 as YYEEEE. V was cut by 0 bases and J by 12 bases, with 12 bases left in between. This CDR3 region has 12 residues. The CDR3 region is CASSLVVGHNTF. The CDR3 DNA is TGTGCCAGCAGCTTGGTAGTGGGACATAACACCTTC.

The rearrangement joins TRBV2 to TRBJ2-3; no firm D call. Germline CDR1 and CDR2: SNHLY and FYNNEI. Trimming removed 8 bases at V and 2 bases at J, with 5 bases between. CDR3 length: 11 amino acids. This chain's CDR3 is CASFYTDTQYF. In nucleotides, the CDR3 is TGTGCCAGCTTCTACACAGATACGCAGTATTTT.

This clone showed up just once. The chain carries TRBV27 and TRBJ2-5; D is unclear. Deletions cut 1 base from V and 1 base from J, with 4 bases between. Germline V gives CDR1 MNHEY, CDR2 SMNVEV (reference sequence). This CDR3 comprises 13 residues. CDR3 protein: CASSLLRQETQYF. The CDR3 DNA sequence: TGTGCCAGCAGTTTATTGCGCCAAGAGACCCAGTACTTC.

The chain has TRBV15 and TRBJ1-2, with unresolved D. Trimming took off 3 bases at V and 4 bases at J, with 9 bases between the two ends. The length of the CDR3 is 13 residues. Germline CDR1 and CDR2: LNHNV and YYDKDF (reference sequence). CDR3 residues: CATSRFGGYGYTF. CDR3 coding DNA: TGTGCCACCAGCAGGTTCGGAGGCTATGGCTACACCTTC.

CDR3 sequence (DNA): TGTGCCAGCAGCTTACGCAGGGTTCCCAATGAGCAGTTCTTC. This translates into CASSLRRVPNEQFF. J is TRBJ2-1 and V is TRBV7-9; D perhaps matches TRBD1 (5 bases). The CDR3 is made up of 14 amino acids. V dropped 2 bases and J dropped 6 bases, with 11 bases sitting between them. The germline V gene encodes CDR1 SEHNR and CDR2 FQNEAQ (reference sequence).

The chain couples TRBV6-5 to TRBJ2-1; 10 bases align to TRBD2. Germline assignment: CDR1 MNHEY and CDR2 SVGAGI. The V and J ends lost 6 bases and 7 bases, in that order; junction bases with no gene match: 6. The CDR3 is made up of 14 amino acids. CDR3 region: CASRPTSGRNEQFF. The CDR3 DNA reads as TGTGCCAGCAGGCCGACTAGCGGGCGAAATGAGCAGTTCTTC.

The gene calls are TRBV7-3 and TRBJ2-3; TRBD2 agrees at 7 bases. Per the germline V gene, CDR1 is SGHTA and CDR2 is FQGTGA. J lost 1 base, V lost 1 base, and 2 bases had no gene match. This CDR3 has 15 amino acids. The CDR3 protein is CASSLMSGGTDTQYF. DNA of the CDR3: TGTGCCAGCAGCTTAATGAGCGGGGGCACAGATACGCAGTATTTT.